These 20 T cell receptor beta chains share one sample of origin, sequenced in a study of early T cells in non-severe SARS-CoV-2 infection. TCRdb re-derived calls from the 5' RACE reads in MiXCR, one entry per CDR3 protein. The sample comprises tens of thousands of distinct CDR3 sequences, around 8.9% of which are singletons, and 17% rests with the top ten. The sample comprised whole blood. The receptor source for this set is an adult who was a healthcare worker with PCR-confirmed SARS-CoV-2 infection or an uninfected control (not recorded which).

In its sample, this clonotype is medium-sized. The chain couples TRBV18 to TRBJ2-1; 14 bases fit TRBD2. CDR3 length: 15 residues. Trimming cost V 3 bases and J 8 bases; bases outside gene matches: 3. The germline CDR1 and CDR2 sequences are KGHSH and LQKENI. CDR3 region: CASSPGLAGGYEQFF. In nucleotides, the CDR3 is TGTGCCAGCTCACCCGGACTAGCGGGAGGTTATGAGCAGTTCTTC.

This clonotype showed up many times. The rearrangement links TRBV18 to TRBJ2-3, with D possibly being TRBD2 (5 bases). Trimming removed 4 bases at V and 0 bases at J, with 14 bases between. Germline V gene lookup returns CDR1 KGHSH and CDR2 LQKENI. The CDR3 runs to 16 residues. The CDR3 is CASSRFFEGSTDTQYF. The CDR3 DNA reads as TGTGCCAGCTCACGGTTCTTTGAGGGAAGCACAGATACGCAGTATTTT.

This clonotype was picked up a small number of times. The chain is built from TRBV7-2 and TRBJ1-3; tentative D call: TRBD1 (6 bases). Looked up from germline, CDR1 is SGHTA and CDR2 is FQGNSA. V dropped 11 bases and J dropped 3 bases, with 17 bases sitting between them. The CDR3 is 14 residues long. In DNA, the CDR3 is TGTGCCGGAAGGGGGGGCCTCCATGGAAACACCATATATTTT. This gives the protein CAGRGGLHGNTIYF.

This clonotype was picked up many times. This chain links TRBV9 with TRBJ1-1, with D possibly being TRBD1 (5 bases). There are 13 residues in the CDR3. From germline, CDR1 is SGDLS and CDR2 YYNGEE. Trimming cost V 2 bases and J 5 bases, with 10 bases left between them. Here the CDR3 reads CASSVTGNTEAFF. The CDR3 nucleotides are TGTGCCAGCAGCGTCACAGGAAATACTGAAGCTTTCTTT.

This clonotype came up many times. The chain combines TRBV28 with TRBJ1-4; no clear D. Germline V lookup: CDR1 MDHEN, CDR2 SYDVKM. V lost 6 bases, J lost 13 bases, and 12 bases lay in between. The CDR3 has 11 residues. CDR3 in DNA: TGTGCCAGCAGCTCGAATGAGGGACTGTTTTTT. Amino acids: CASSSNEGLFF.

This clonotype has just a few counts. The rearrangement links TRBV21-1 to TRBJ1-1; TRBD1, the table's D call, was not compared with the DNA. TRBV21-1 is a pseudogene locus. The CDR3 totals 16 residues. As DNA, the CDR3 is TGTGCCAGCAGCAAACCACGACAGCTAATGAACACTGAAGCTTTCTTT. Protein: CASSKPRQLMNTEAFF.

V gene TRBV28 combines with J gene TRBJ2-1, with a weak D call TRBD1 (6 bases). This CDR3 contains 16 residues. Germline lookup yields CDR1 MDHEN and CDR2 SYDVKM. V was cut by 7 bases and J by 4 bases, with 20 bases left in between. The CDR3 nucleotides read TGTGCCAGCAACCGGGTGTCGGACAGAGCTTACAATGAGCAGTTCTTC. Its translation: CASNRVSDRAYNEQFF.

This clonotype came up a few times. The V and J genes are TRBV6-2 or TRBV6-3 and TRBJ1-5; no clear D gene. Per germline, CDR1 MNHEY and CDR2 SVGEGT. The CDR3 is 13 amino acids. Trimming took off 6 bases at V and 4 bases at J, with 10 bases between the two ends. DNA for the CDR3: TGTGCCAGCAGCCTACGGCAAAATCAGCCCCAGCATTTT. This gives the protein CASSLRQNQPQHF.

In its sample, this clonotype was seen many times. The genes are TRBV6-1 and TRBJ1-1; possible D gene TRBD1, 6 bases. Germline CDR1 MNHNS, CDR2 SASEGT. Trimming left V 3 bases short and J 2 bases short, with 13 bases between. This CDR3 comprises 15 residues. This chain's CDR3 is CASSDNPGVNTEAFF. The CDR3 region has the DNA TGTGCCAGCAGTGATAACCCAGGGGTTAACACTGAAGCTTTCTTT.

This clonotype was seen a handful of times. Written as DNA, the CDR3 is TGTGCCAGCAGAGGGTCGAGCGGGAGCTCCTACGAGCAGTACTTC. Translated, it gives CASRGSSGSSYEQYF. This rearrangement joins TRBV6-6 to TRBJ2-7; TRBD2 aligns across 8 bases. The length of the CDR3 is 15 residues. With 6 bases clipped from V and 0 bases from J, the junction kept 7 bases outside the gene matches. Per germline, CDR1 MNHNY and CDR2 SVGAGI (reference sequence).

This clonotype was observed at least ten times. The gene calls are TRBV7-2 and TRBJ1-1; D remains unclear. CDR1 SGHTA and CDR2 FQGNSA come from the germline V gene. With 5 bases removed from V and 4 bases from J, the gap between germline ends came to 14 bases. CDR3 length: 14 amino acids. This chain's CDR3 is CASSLKRIPTEAFF. The CDR3, as DNA: TGTGCCAGCAGCCTAAAGAGAATTCCCACTGAAGCTTTCTTT.

This clonotype was observed many times. The chain couples TRBV28 to TRBJ1-5, with D uncertain. Germline CDR1 is MDHEN and CDR2 is SYDVKM. Trimming pared 2 bases from V and 5 bases from J, leaving 13 bases between. CDR3 length: 15 amino acids. The CDR3 is CASSLKLGSHQPQHF. For the CDR3, the DNA is TGTGCCAGCAGTTTAAAGTTGGGGAGTCATCAGCCCCAGCATTTT.

This clonotype was seen only a few times. CDR3 sequence (DNA): TGTGCCAGCAGCCACAGGGGGTCCTACAATGAGCAGTTCTTC. Protein product: CASSHRGSYNEQFF. V and J are TRBV6-5 and TRBJ2-1; 8 positions agree with TRBD1. Germline assignment: CDR1 MNHEY and CDR2 SVGAGI. The CDR3 contains 14 residues. With V trimmed by 6 bases and J by 1 base, 2 bases remained unmatched.

This clonotype was counted only a few times. The gene calls are TRBV9 and TRBJ2-7; 14 bases match TRBD2. CDR1 SGDLS and CDR2 YYNGEE come from the germline V gene. There are 17 residues in the CDR3. Unmatched junction bases numbered 12, after V lost 4 bases and J lost 6 bases. CDR3 region: CASSPTGTSGSLSEQYF. The CDR3 DNA sequence: TGTGCCAGCAGCCCAACCGGGACTAGCGGGAGTCTAAGCGAGCAGTACTTC.

This clonotype was picked up a small number of times. This chain connects TRBV5-1 to TRBJ2-7; 8 bases line up with TRBD1. V was pared by 0 bases and J by 4 bases, with 6 bases of the junction left unmatched. The germline CDR1 and CDR2 sequences are SGHRS and YFSETQ. This CDR3 has 15 residues. The CDR3 bases are TGCGCCAGCAGCTTGGCCCCGGGACAGGAGTACGAGCAGTACTTC. Translation: CASSLAPGQEYEQYF.

In its sample, this clonotype was seen many times. The rearrangement links TRBV20-1 to TRBJ1-2, with TRBD1 matching over 7 bases. V was clipped by 5 bases and J by 4 bases; unmatched bases: 10. Per germline, CDR1 DFQATT and CDR2 SNEGSKA (reference sequence). This CDR3 is built from 14 residues. The CDR3 loop is CSASRDSYPYGYTF. The CDR3 nucleotides read TGCAGTGCTTCTCGGGACAGCTACCCCTATGGCTACACCTTC.

Ten or more counts support this clonotype. The chain is built from TRBV9 and TRBJ2-7; tentatively, D is TRBD1 or TRBD2 (5 bases each). Trimming left V 4 bases short and J 5 bases short, with 10 bases between. Germline V lookup: CDR1 SGDLS, CDR2 YYNGEE. This CDR3 comprises 12 residues. This chain's CDR3 is CASSLEGHEQYF. As DNA, the CDR3 is TGTGCCAGCAGCCTAGAGGGGCACGAGCAGTACTTC.

This clonotype was observed many times. This rearrangement joins TRBV7-2 to TRBJ2-7; 10 nucleotides agree with TRBD1. This CDR3 has 15 amino acids. V was pared by 1 base and J by 4 bases, with 4 bases of the junction left unmatched. In germline, CDR1 is SGHTA, CDR2 FQGNSA. Here the CDR3 DNA reads TGTGCCAGCAGCTTAGGGGACAGGGGATTTTACGAGCAGTACTTC. Encoded protein: CASSLGDRGFYEQYF.

This clonotype was seen more than once but under ten times. The V gene is TRBV19, the J gene TRBJ2-5; D not resolved. Germline CDR1 is LNHDA and CDR2 is SQIVND (reference sequence). The ends were cut back, 8 bases at V and 1 base at J, with 11 bases in the middle. CDR3 length: 13 amino acids. CDR3 protein: CASGPPTQETQYF. DNA for the CDR3: TGTGCCAGTGGGCCACCTACCCAAGAGACCCAGTACTTC. Using reference TRBV19 and TRBJ2-5 for the parts outside the CDR3, the full variable domain is DGGITQSPKYLFRKEGQNVTLSCEQNLNHDAMYWYRQDPGQGLRLIYYSQIVNDFQKGDIAEGYSVSREKKESFPLTVTSAQKNPTAFYLCASGPPTQETQYFGPGTRLLVL.

This clonotype was observed a handful of times. V usage is TRBV2 and J usage is TRBJ1-1; D is possibly TRBD1 (5 bases). The length of the CDR3 is 12 residues. Germline V gene data show CDR1 as SNHLY and CDR2 as FYNNEI. V was cut by 4 bases and J by 4 bases, with 7 bases left in between. CDR3 DNA: TGTGCCAGCAGTGCTCAGGGCACTGAAGCTTTCTTT. Its protein product is CASSAQGTEAFF.